The rows below give T cell receptor beta chains drawn from one sample of a study of blood T cell repertoires in COVID-19. Clones were read by immunoSEQ multiplex PCR, and TCRdb kept only the in-frame ones, dropping some. This sample has more than 300,000 clones, with around nine tenths found just once. The sequencing sample was made of PBMCs or T cells enriched from blood (not recorded which). The source of these receptors is a woman in her twenties or thirties who had recovered from COVID-19. Each CDR3 is given with its conserved first and last residue. The D gene is left open where the match is weak. Some rows have no size entry. The others give once, few or many, or a class for an expanded clone.

V: TRBV9
D: TRBD1
size: NA
J: TRBJ1-1
DNA: TGTGCCAGCAGCGGAGGGGGCTGGAACACTGAAGCTTTCTTT
CDR3: CASSGGGWNTEAFF

V: TRBV5-8
D: NA
size: NA
J: TRBJ1-3
DNA: TGTGCCAGCAGCTTGGGGCAGACACTCTCTGGAAACACCATATATTTT
CDR3: CASSLGQTLSGNTIYF

V: TRBV6-5
D: NA
size: NA
J: TRBJ1-2
DNA: TGTGCCAGCAGAACCGGGAACTATGGCTACACCTTC
CDR3: CASRTGNYGYTF

V: TRBV2
D: NA
size: NA
J: TRBJ1-5
DNA: TGTGCCAGCAGTGAATGGGGCGAAGTTCAGCCCCAGCATTTT
CDR3: CASSEWGEVQPQHF

V: TRBV5-5
D: TRBD1
size: NA
J: TRBJ2-7
DNA: TGTGCCAGCAGCAAACCCGGGACAGGGGGCGACGAGCAGTACTTC
CDR3: CASSKPGTGGDEQYF

V: TRBV30
D: NA
size: NA
J: TRBJ1-5
DNA: TGTGCCTGGAGTCCCGGCAGGGGTTTAAAGCCCCAGCATTTT
CDR3: CAWSPGRGLKPQHF

V: TRBV6-5
D: TRBD1
size: NA
J: TRBJ1-6
DNA: TGTGCCAGCAGTTACGAGACAGGGGTGAATTCACCCCTCCACTTT
CDR3: CASSYETGVNSPLHF

V: TRBV2
D: TRBD1
size: once
J: TRBJ1-5
DNA: TGTGCCAGCAGAAGACAGGGCCAGTCCGTGTTTCAGCCCCAGCATTTT
CDR3: CASRRQGQSVFQPQHF

V: TRBV7-2
D: NA
size: NA
J: TRBJ2-2
DNA: TGTGCCAGCAGCTCCCCAGGGGCTACGAACACCGGGGAGCTGTTTTTT
CDR3: CASSSPGATNTGELFF

V: TRBV3-1/TRBV3-2
D: NA
size: NA
J: TRBJ1-1
DNA: TGTGCCAGCAGCCAAGTTAGATCTGAAGCTTTCTTT
CDR3: CASSQVRSEAFF

V: TRBV27
D: TRBD2
size: NA
J: TRBJ2-3
DNA: TGTGCCAGCAGTTCCTACCCCCTAGCGGGGGTTACCTCTAGCACAGATACGCAGTATTTT
CDR3: CASSSYPLAGVTSSTDTQYF

V: TRBV2
D: TRBD1
size: once
J: TRBJ1-5
DNA: TGTGCCAGCAGGGGACAGTTCAATCAGCCCCAGCATTTT
CDR3: CASRGQFNQPQHF

V: TRBV19
D: NA
size: NA
J: TRBJ1-5
DNA: TGTGCCAGTAGTCTCCGCAGGGCGCAGCCCCAGCATTTT
CDR3: CASSLRRAQPQHF

V: TRBV9
D: TRBD1
size: NA
J: TRBJ1-2
DNA: TGTGCCAGCAGCGCCAGCCGGGACAGGGTGGTTGGCTATGGCTACACCTTC
CDR3: CASSASRDRVVGYGYTF

V: TRBV19
D: NA
size: NA
J: TRBJ2-7
DNA: TGTGCCAGTAGTATAGTTGGAAGGAGCCATTACGAGCAGTACTTC
CDR3: CASSIVGRSHYEQYF

V: TRBV27
D: NA
size: few
J: TRBJ2-7
DNA: TGTGCCAGCAGTTTAAGCCGCTCCTACGAGCAGTACTTC
CDR3: CASSLSRSYEQYF

V: TRBV28
D: NA
size: NA
J: TRBJ1-2
DNA: TGTGCCAGCAGTTTACAAGACACGTTTAACTATGGCTACACCTTC
CDR3: CASSLQDTFNYGYTF

V: TRBV18
D: NA
size: NA
J: TRBJ2-4
DNA: TGTGCCAGCTCACTGTCCTCAGGGAAGGGGAACATTCAGTACTTC
CDR3: CASSLSSGKGNIQYF

V: TRBV25-1
D: NA
size: NA
J: TRBJ2-1
DNA: TGTGCCAGCAGTGACCGGGACTCCTACAATGAGCAGTTCTTC
CDR3: CASSDRDSYNEQFF

V: TRBV18
D: NA
size: NA
J: TRBJ1-6
DNA: TGTGCCAGCTCATTTCGAGAAGGGGGCTCCTATAATTCACCCCTCCACTTT
CDR3: CASSFREGGSYNSPLHF

V: TRBV5-8
D: TRBD1
size: NA
J: TRBJ2-1
DNA: TGTGCCAGCAGCTCAACAGGGGTTTCCTACAATGAGCAGTTCTTC
CDR3: CASSSTGVSYNEQFF

V: TRBV5-1
D: TRBD1
size: NA
J: TRBJ1-2
DNA: TGCGCCAGCAGCTTGCAGGGACAGGAGGGATGGCATGGCTACACCTTC
CDR3: CASSLQGQEGWHGYTF

V: TRBV30
D: TRBD1
size: NA
J: TRBJ1-2
DNA: TGTGCCTGGAGTGTGGACAGGAACTATGGCTACACCTTC
CDR3: CAWSVDRNYGYTF

V: TRBV9
D: NA
size: NA
J: TRBJ1-4
DNA: TGTGCCAGCAGCGAGGGCCTCGGGGGAAGCGGTGAAAAACTGTTTTTT
CDR3: CASSEGLGGSGEKLFF

V: TRBV11-2
D: TRBD1
size: NA
J: TRBJ1-6
DNA: TGTGCCAGCAGCCAACCGACAGGGACTAATTCACCCCTCCACTTT
CDR3: CASSQPTGTNSPLHF

V: TRBV10-3
D: TRBD2
size: once
J: TRBJ2-1
DNA: TGTGCCATCAGGGGACTAGGAGGGGATGAGCAGTTCTTC
CDR3: CAIRGLGGDEQFF

V: TRBV29-1
D: TRBD1
size: NA
J: TRBJ1-2
DNA: TGCAGCGTTGACCCTCTACTCGACAGGGAATATGGCTACACCTTC
CDR3: CSVDPLLDREYGYTF

V: TRBV19
D: TRBD1
size: NA
J: TRBJ1-5
DNA: TGTGCCACCGGACAGGGGTTTCAGCCCCAGCATTTT
CDR3: CATGQGFQPQHF

V: TRBV6-5
D: NA
size: NA
J: TRBJ1-2
DNA: TGTGCCAGCTTTCGGGCAGGGGCTAACTATGGCTACACCTTC
CDR3: CASFRAGANYGYTF

V: TRBV6-4
D: TRBD2
size: NA
J: TRBJ2-1
DNA: TGTGCCAGCAGTGGCCGCGGGGGGGCCGGTGAGCAGTTCTTC
CDR3: CASSGRGGAGEQFF

V: TRBV21-1
D: NA
size: few
J: TRBJ1-6
DNA: TGTGCCAGCAGCAGGAGGACAGGGAACGAATCACCCCTCCACTTT
CDR3: CASSRRTGNESPLHF

V: TRBV6-5
D: TRBD1
size: NA
J: TRBJ1-5
DNA: TGTGCCAGCCGCCCGGACAGGGTTCAGCCCCAGCATTTT
CDR3: CASRPDRVQPQHF